This T cell receptor beta chain came from a study of T cell changes during pregnancy in multiple sclerosis. There are 15 residues in the CDR3. Trimming cost V 6 bases and J 6 bases, with 21 bases left between them. The V gene's germline CDR1 is SNHLY and CDR2 FYNNEI. Repertoires were generated with immunoSEQ multiplex PCR, while TCRdb's copy carries only in-frame clones and drops some. The table lists tens of thousands of clones, just over 90% of them singletons, with 1.2% in the top ten. The sequence came from a female donor with multiple sclerosis, enrolled in a pregnancy study. The sequencing used peripheral blood, collected before pregnancy. The chain carries TRBV2 and TRBJ2-7; tentative D call: TRBD2 (5 bases). The CDR3 is CASSGNPRGPSEQYF. In nucleotides, the CDR3 is TGTGCCAGCAGCGGCAACCCCCGCGGGCCTTCCGAGCAGTACTTC.